This T cell receptor (beta chain) is drawn from a study of blood T cell repertoires in COVID-19. The wider study: PBMCs, B-cell-depleted T cells, or T cells provided the cDNA or gDNA that made up the material.

Looked up from germline, CDR1 is SGHKS and CDR2 is YYEKEE (reference sequence). The ends were cut back, 0 bases at V and 6 bases at J, with 4 bases in the middle. The CDR3 runs 12 residues. Original data processing: Estimation of nucleated cell counts was performed using reference gene primer amplification. Clones were read by immunoSEQ multiplex PCR, and TCRdb kept only the in-frame ones, dropping some. V and J calls and clone size are as listed in that table; D and trimming were resolved from the DNA. The sample carries around 130,000 clones, roughly 82% recorded once. This clonotype was obtained from a human donor in a cohort sampled during active COVID-19. This chain uses TRBV5-5 with TRBJ2-1; D unresolved. Sequenced input: peripheral blood. CDR3 in DNA: TGTGCCAGCAGCTTGGGAGTCAATGAGCAGTTCTTC. Translating gives CASSLGVNEQFF.